These 30 T cell receptor beta chains were all obtained from the same sample, sequenced in a study of T-cell reconstitution after alpha-beta-depleted transplantation in children. Preparation of the TCRbeta library involved a method that used unique molecular identifiers. MiXCR, applied by TCRdb to the PCR reads, yields one record per CDR3 protein. The sample lists more than 200,000 distinct CDR3 sequences, roughly a quarter occurring once. Sequenced material: PBMCs, mostly from graft donor cells, taken 360 days after TCRalphabeta/CD19-depleted stem cell transplant. These TCRs come from a female patient aged 2-9 years who had a stem cell transplant for congenital amegakaryocytic thrombocytopenia, so the T cells may come from the graft donor.

This clonotype was seen ten or more times. This chain connects TRBV10-3 to TRBJ2-1; possible D gene TRBD2, 5 bases. Per germline, CDR1 ENHRY and CDR2 SYGVKD. Between the trimmed V and J ends, which lost 2 bases and 8 bases, there was a span of 10 bases. The length of the CDR3 is 13 residues. This CDR3 reads CAISERTRDEQFF. DNA of the CDR3: TGTGCCATCAGTGAGCGCACTAGAGATGAGCAGTTCTTC.

This clonotype was detected only a few times. This chain connects TRBV20-1 to TRBJ2-3; 8 bases align to TRBD2. J gave up 4 bases and V 2 bases, and 8 bases lay outside the gene matches. There are 15 residues in the CDR3. The V gene's germline CDR1 is DFQATT and CDR2 SNEGSKA (reference sequence). The CDR3 DNA reads as TGCAGTGCTAGATGGTCGGGAGGGCTGGCAGATACGCAGTATTTT. It is translated as CSARWSGGLADTQYF.

The V gene is TRBV2, the J gene TRBJ1-2, with TRBD1 as a possible D gene (5 bases). This CDR3 contains 12 residues. Germline V gene sequence: CDR1 SNHLY, CDR2 FYNNEI. The ends were cut back, 4 bases at V and 4 bases at J, with 7 bases in the middle. The CDR3 here is CASSGGAYGYTF. CDR3 nucleotides: TGTGCCAGCAGTGGCGGGGCCTATGGCTACACCTTC. The full variable domain, its missing parts supplied by reference TRBV2 and TRBJ1-2, is EPEVTQTPSHQVTQMGQEVILRCVPISNHLYFYWYRQILGQKVEFLVSFYNNEISEKSEIFDDQFSVERPDGSNFTLKIRSTKLEDSAMYFCASSGGAYGYTFGSGTRLTVV.

V and J are TRBV2 and TRBJ2-7; tentatively, D is TRBD1 (5 bases). Germline V gene sequence: CDR1 SNHLY, CDR2 FYNNEI. Trimming stripped 6 bases from V and 1 base from J, with 13 bases between. This CDR3 has 14 amino acids. The CDR3 coding sequence is TGTGCCAGCAGAAAAAGGGGAAGTTCCTACGAGCAGTACTTC. This gives the protein CASRKRGSSYEQYF.

The chain couples TRBV4-1 to TRBJ2-1; 11 bases line up with TRBD2. With V trimmed by 5 bases and J by 2 bases, 14 bases remained unmatched. In germline, CDR1 is MGHRA, CDR2 YSYEKL. The CDR3 runs to 19 residues. CDR3 region: CASSGSGTSGRRAYNEQFF. In nucleotides, the CDR3 is TGCGCCAGCAGCGGATCCGGGACTAGCGGACGAAGGGCCTACAATGAGCAGTTCTTC.

The J gene is TRBJ1-5, the V gene TRBV4-1; 8 bases agree with TRBD1. The germline V gene has CDR1 MGHRA and CDR2 YSYEKL. Germline trimming cut 1 base from V and 7 bases from J; bases unmatched to any gene: 6. The CDR3 is 15 amino acids. CDR3 protein: CASSQVQGAGQPQHF. CDR3 coding DNA: TGCGCCAGCAGCCAAGTTCAGGGGGCCGGGCAGCCCCAGCATTTT.

This clonotype has just a few counts. The chain has TRBV20-1 and TRBJ2-1; tentatively, D is TRBD2 (5 bases). The CDR3 has 16 amino acids. Germline lookup yields CDR1 DFQATT and CDR2 SNEGSKA (reference sequence). Between the trimmed V and J ends, which lost 3 bases and 0 bases, there was a span of 15 bases. CDR3 in amino acids: CSARPTTSSSYNEQFF. The CDR3 nucleotides read TGCAGTGCTAGGCCGACTACCTCAAGCTCCTACAATGAGCAGTTCTTC.

The chain is built from TRBV25-1 and TRBJ2-1; D possibly uses TRBD1 or TRBD2 (6 bases each). Germline V CDR1 and CDR2: MGHDK, SYGVNS. V lost 3 bases and J 9 bases, leaving 18 bases between the germline ends. The CDR3 is made up of 15 amino acids. CDR3 nucleotide sequence: TGTGCCAGCAGTGATCCCCGGGGGCCTCAGGTTGAGCAGTTCTTC. This codes for CASSDPRGPQVEQFF. The full variable domain, in which reference TRBV25-1 and TRBJ2-1 provide the parts outside the CDR3, is EADIYQTPRYLVIGTGKKITLECSQTMGHDKMYWYQQDPGMELHLIHYSYGVNSTEKGDLSSESTVSRIRTEHFPLTLESARPSHTSQYLCASSDPRGPQVEQFFGPGTRLTVL.

This clonotype was picked up a small number of times. The rearrangement joins TRBV12-3 or TRBV12-4 to TRBJ1-1, with TRBD1 matching over 11 bases. With V trimmed by 7 bases and J by 5 bases, 12 bases remained unmatched. The CDR3 runs 16 residues. The CDR3 DNA reads TGTGCCAGCACCTCCCAACGGGACAGGGGGAGGACTGAAGCTTTCTTT. Translated, it gives CASTSQRDRGRTEAFF.

The chain couples TRBV20-1 to TRBJ2-4, with D unclear. CDR1 and CDR2 (germline): DFQATT, SNEGSKA (reference sequence). The CDR3 is made up of 16 amino acids. V was shortened by 0 bases and J by 1 base, with 13 bases between the two germline ends. CDR3 in amino acids: CSARDLGGEAKNIQYF. The CDR3 coding sequence is TGCAGTGCTAGAGATCTGGGCGGAGAGGCCAAAAACATTCAGTACTTC.

The CDR3 bases are TGCGCCAGCAGCCAAGAATTTGGGGACAGGGGTTACAATGAGCAGTTCTTC. Its translation: CASSQEFGDRGYNEQFF. This sequence joins TRBV4-3 and TRBJ2-1; 10 bases map to TRBD1. Germline lookup yields CDR1 LGHNA and CDR2 YSLEER. V lost 0 bases and J lost 4; bases outside the gene matches: 6. CDR3 length: 17 residues.

This sequence joins TRBV24-1 and TRBJ2-5; 8 nucleotides line up with TRBD2. CDR3 size: 13 residues. The junction had 5 bases not matched to a gene; V was cut back by 3 bases and J by 9 bases. The germline CDR1 and CDR2 sequences are KGHDR and SFDVKD. This CDR3 reads CATSDPRLASQYF. The CDR3 nucleotides read TGTGCCACCAGTGATCCAAGACTAGCGTCCCAGTACTTC.

This clonotype was seen a few times. This chain joins TRBV5-5 and TRBJ1-5, with 9 bases aligning to TRBD1. V gave up 3 bases and J gave up 7 bases; unmatched junction bases: 8. The CDR3 runs 15 residues. CDR1 and CDR2 (germline): SGHKS, YYEKEE (reference sequence). CDR3 nucleotides: TGTGCCAGCAGCTGGGCAACAGGGGGCGGCCAGCCCCAGCATTTT. Protein product: CASSWATGGGQPQHF.

This chain uses TRBV12-3 or TRBV12-4 with TRBJ2-3; no definite D call. The CDR3 loop spans 14 amino acids. Trimming stripped 4 bases from V and 2 bases from J, with 10 bases between. The CDR3: CASSSRQNTDTQYF. CDR3 nucleotides: TGTGCCAGCAGTTCCCGGCAGAACACAGATACGCAGTATTTT.

J is TRBJ2-5 and V is TRBV29-1; D remains unclear. Germline V CDR1 and CDR2: SQVTM, ANQGSEA. The CDR3 is 11 amino acids. The V and J ends lost 6 bases and 5 bases respectively, with 10 bases between them. This CDR3 reads CSVAPKETQYF. In DNA form, the CDR3 reads TGCAGCGTAGCTCCGAAGGAGACCCAGTACTTC.

The CDR3 sequence is CASSLAGLWGYTF. The CDR3 DNA sequence: TGTGCCAGCAGTTTAGCAGGGCTTTGGGGCTACACCTTC. The chain combines TRBV12-3 or TRBV12-4 with TRBJ1-2; no firm D call. V shed 0 bases and J shed 8 bases, with 10 bases lying between them. The CDR3 totals 13 residues.

The V gene is TRBV7-2, the J gene TRBJ2-7; no firm D call. The CDR3 is made up of 13 amino acids. V gave up 5 bases and J gave up 2 bases, with 10 bases separating them. Germline V gives CDR1 SGHTA, CDR2 FQGNSA. CDR3: CASSERGAYEQYF. The CDR3 DNA sequence: TGTGCCAGCAGCGAACGTGGAGCCTACGAGCAGTACTTC.

The chain joins TRBV12-3 or TRBV12-4 to TRBJ1-5; perhaps TRBD1 as D (5 bases). With 3 bases removed from V and 3 bases from J, the gap between germline ends came to 9 bases. CDR3 length equals 14 residues. CDR3 sequence reads: CASSFAGHNQPQHF. As DNA, the CDR3 is TGTGCCAGCAGTTTCGCAGGGCACAATCAGCCCCAGCATTTT.

This clonotype was picked up a small number of times. The rearrangement joins TRBV15 to TRBJ2-5, with D tentatively TRBD1 (5 bases). The V and J ends lost 0 bases and 1 base respectively, with 6 bases between them. The V gene's germline CDR1 is LNHNV and CDR2 YYDKDF (reference sequence). This CDR3 has 14 residues. The CDR3 reads CATSRDRAQETQYF. CDR3 nucleotide sequence: TGTGCCACCAGCAGAGACAGGGCCCAAGAGACCCAGTACTTC.

The gene calls are TRBV5-1 and TRBJ2-5; maybe TRBD2 (6 bases). Germline CDR1 SGHRS, CDR2 YFSETQ. Trimming shortened V by 3 bases and J by 2 bases, and 11 bases separated the two germline ends. There are 14 residues in the CDR3. Here the CDR3 reads CASSSVRGQETQYF. CDR3 nucleotide sequence: TGCGCCAGCAGCTCCGTTCGGGGGCAAGAGACCCAGTACTTC.

The CDR3 sequence: CASSLMGGSVTF. As DNA, the CDR3 is TGTGCCAGCAGCCTTATGGGCGGTAGTGTTACCTTC. The genes are TRBV12-3 or TRBV12-4 and TRBJ1-2; D remains ambiguous. Between the trimmed V and J ends, which lost 6 bases and 14 bases, there was a span of 19 bases. CDR3 length: 12 residues.

This clonotype was counted a few times. The chain employs TRBV3-1 and TRBJ1-2, with 10 positions matching TRBD1. The J segment lost 5 bases and the V segment lost 4 bases, leaving 13 bases of the junction unmatched. The CDR3 is 17 amino acids. Germline CDR1 LGHDT, CDR2 YNNKEL (reference sequence). This CDR3 reads CASSPYPGTGDNYGYTF. The CDR3 coding sequence is TGTGCCAGCAGCCCCTACCCCGGGACAGGGGATAATTATGGCTACACCTTC.

V gene TRBV12-3 or TRBV12-4 combines with J gene TRBJ2-3; the D gene is possibly TRBD2 (7 bases). Trimming removed 7 bases from V and 3 bases from J, with 17 bases in between. The CDR3 contains 15 residues. The CDR3 DNA is TGTGCCAGCATTCGAACGGGGGGACATACAGATACGCAGTATTTT. Its translation is CASIRTGGHTDTQYF.

This chain uses TRBV6-1 with TRBJ1-2, with TRBD1 matching 10 bases. The CDR3 length is 15 residues. With V trimmed by 7 bases and J by 6 bases, 11 bases remained unmatched. CDR1 is MNHNS and CDR2 is SASEGT in the germline V gene. CDR3 loop: CASNPRDRGFDGYTF. For the CDR3, the DNA is TGTGCCAGCAATCCTCGGGACAGGGGATTCGATGGCTACACCTTC.

Only a few counts were recorded for this clonotype. The chain has TRBV20-1 and TRBJ2-4; 7 bases map to TRBD1. From germline, CDR1 is DFQATT and CDR2 SNEGSKA (reference sequence). The CDR3 runs to 14 residues. With 0 bases clipped from V and 11 bases from J, the junction kept 10 bases outside the gene matches. In nucleotides, the CDR3 is TGCAGTGCTAGAGATGGGAGACAGGGTGTCCTTCAGTACTTC. Its translation: CSARDGRQGVLQYF.

The chain combines TRBV27 with TRBJ1-1; 8 nucleotides line up with TRBD1. Losses at the gene ends were 8 bases for V and 6 bases for J; bases not matched to a gene: 14. This CDR3 spans 15 amino acids. Germline values: CDR1 MNHEY, CDR2 SMNVEV (reference sequence). The CDR3 loop is CASGRTGSVVAEAFF. CDR3 DNA sequence: TGTGCCAGCGGCCGGACAGGGTCTGTAGTTGCTGAAGCTTTCTTT.

The table lists this clonotype with many counts. The chain couples TRBV5-1 to TRBJ2-5; D not resolved. This CDR3 has 13 amino acids. Trimming pared 3 bases from V and 0 bases from J, leaving 6 bases between. Germline CDR1 and CDR2: SGHRS and YFSETQ. In DNA form, the CDR3 reads TGCGCCAGCAGCTCACTTGACCAAGAGACCCAGTACTTC. This gives the protein CASSSLDQETQYF.

J is TRBJ2-7 and V is TRBV12-3 or TRBV12-4, with D perhaps matching TRBD1 (5 bases). The germline V and J ends were trimmed by 5 bases and 2 bases, with 13 bases remaining between them. The CDR3 sequence is 14 residues long. CDR3 bases: TGTGCCAGCAGTGTAACAGGCGACCCCTACGAGCAGTACTTC. Its protein is CASSVTGDPYEQYF.

The chain is built from TRBV29-1 and TRBJ1-5; perhaps TRBD1 as D (6 bases). V lost 7 bases and J 6 bases, leaving 16 bases between the germline ends. CDR3 length: 13 amino acids. Germline CDR1 SQVTM, CDR2 ANQGSEA. The CDR3 spells CSAVSGAGQPQHF. Written as DNA, the CDR3 is TGCAGCGCCGTATCGGGGGCTGGTCAGCCCCAGCATTTT.

The chain recombines TRBV6-2 or TRBV6-3 with TRBJ2-2; D is unclear. CDR1 and CDR2 from the germline V gene are MNHEY and SVGEGT. The CDR3 length is 16 residues. V lost 4 bases to trimming and J lost 6 bases, with 18 bases between them. The CDR3 region has the DNA TGTGCCAGCAGTTTAGGCAGGTTTCGAATATCCGGGGAGCTGTTTTTT. Protein sequence: CASSLGRFRISGELFF.